The sequence of this T cell receptor beta chain was determined in a study of T cell responses to AZD1222 COVID-19 vaccine. Study results and limitations: Elevations in Spike-specific TCR breadth and depth followed administration of two AZD1222 doses. It should be noted that donors were predominantly white British and more often female, and clonal diversity was possibly underestimated.

Sequenced by immunoSEQ multiplex PCR; TCRdb stores in-frame clones only, minus some. This table holds approximately 100,000 clones, approximately 89% found once. For this clone: What it binds is not known.

The germline gives CDR1 SGHTA, CDR2 FQGNSA. With 1 base removed from V and 5 bases from J, the gap between germline ends came to 5 bases. The CDR3 consists of 12 residues. This TCR came from an adult in good health. The gene calls are TRBV7-2 and TRBJ1-2; D is unclear. The sequencing used peripheral blood, collected on day 0 of AZD1222 vaccination. CDR3 coding DNA: TGTGCCAGCAGCTTAGAAGCTTATGGCTACACCTTC. This encodes CASSLEAYGYTF.